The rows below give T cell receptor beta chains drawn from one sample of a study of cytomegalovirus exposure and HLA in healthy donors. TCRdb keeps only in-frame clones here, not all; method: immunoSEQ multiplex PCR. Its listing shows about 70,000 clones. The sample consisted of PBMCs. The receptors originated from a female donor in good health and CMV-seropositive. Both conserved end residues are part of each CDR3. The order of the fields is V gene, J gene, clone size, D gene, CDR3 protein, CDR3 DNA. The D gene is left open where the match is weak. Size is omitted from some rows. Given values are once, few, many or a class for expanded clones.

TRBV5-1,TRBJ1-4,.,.,CASSLDGIAEKLFF,TGCGCCAGCAGCTTGGACGGGATAGCGGAAAAACTGTTTTTT
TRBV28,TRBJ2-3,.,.,CASFDGGSTDTQYF,TGTGCCAGCTTTGACGGCGGTAGCACAGATACGCAGTATTTT
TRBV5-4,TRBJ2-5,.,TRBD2,CASSPSGGQETQYF,TGTGCCAGCAGCCCCAGCGGGGGACAAGAGACCCAGTACTTC
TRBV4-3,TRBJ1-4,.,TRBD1,CASSQVPAGTGREKLFF,TGCGCCAGCAGCCAAGTGCCCGCCGGGACAGGGCGTGAAAAACTGTTTTTT
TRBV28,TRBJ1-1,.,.,CASSREANTEAFF,TGTGCCAGCAGCCGGGAGGCGAACACTGAAGCTTTCTTT
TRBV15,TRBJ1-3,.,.,CATSMEGTGNTIYF,TGTGCCACCAGCATGGAGGGAACTGGAAACACCATATATTTT
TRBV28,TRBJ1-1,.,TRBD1,CASSLLQGKTFF,TGTGCCAGCAGTCTCTTACAGGGGAAGACTTTCTTT
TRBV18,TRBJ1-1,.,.,CASSPDRTNTEAFF,TGTGCCAGCTCCCCAGACAGAACAAACACTGAAGCTTTCTTT
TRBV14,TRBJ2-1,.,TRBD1,CASSFRQGVVDNEQFF,TGTGCCAGCAGCTTTAGACAGGGGGTTGTGGACAATGAGCAGTTCTTC
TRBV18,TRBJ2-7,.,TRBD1,CASSLRDRDDEQYF,TGTGCCAGCTCACTCCGGGACAGGGACGACGAGCAGTACTTC
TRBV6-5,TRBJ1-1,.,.,CARSCPGSNTEAFF,TGTGCCAGGAGTTGTCCGGGAAGTAACACTGAAGCTTTCTTT
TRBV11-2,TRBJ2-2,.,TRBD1,CASSDSRQGDTGELFF,TGTGCCAGCAGCGACTCTAGACAGGGAGACACCGGGGAGCTGTTTTTT
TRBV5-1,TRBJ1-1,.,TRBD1,CASSRGQDQLVGTEAFF,TGCGCCAGCAGCCGCGGACAGGATCAGCTAGTAGGCACTGAAGCTTTCTTT
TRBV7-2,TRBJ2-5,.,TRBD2,CASSSWTRPQETQYF,TGTGCCAGCAGCTCATGGACTAGGCCTCAAGAGACCCAGTACTTC
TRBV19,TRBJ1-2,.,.,CASSITGQLSSRYGYTF,TGTGCCAGTAGTATTACCGGACAGTTGTCGAGCCGCTATGGCTACACCTTC
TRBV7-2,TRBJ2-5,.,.,CASSLWVRGQETQYF,TGTGCCAGCAGCTTATGGGTCAGGGGCCAAGAGACCCAGTACTTC
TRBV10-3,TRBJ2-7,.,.,CAISESDYNDRSYEQYF,TGTGCCATCAGTGAGTCGGATTATAACGACAGAAGCTACGAGCAGTACTTC
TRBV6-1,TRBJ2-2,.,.,CASSGMVDTGELFF,TGTGCCAGCAGTGGCATGGTAGACACCGGGGAGCTGTTTTTT
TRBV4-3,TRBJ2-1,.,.,CASSQEGKGSDNEQFF,TGCGCCAGCAGCCAAGAAGGAAAGGGTAGCGACAATGAGCAGTTCTTC
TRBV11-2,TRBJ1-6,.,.,CASSLGHQGYNSPLHF,TGTGCCAGCAGCTTAGGACACCAGGGTTATAATTCACCCCTCCACTTT
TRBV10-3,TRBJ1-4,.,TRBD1,CAASRDRDLSEKLFF,TGTGCTGCGTCCCGGGACAGGGATTTGTCTGAAAAACTGTTTTTT
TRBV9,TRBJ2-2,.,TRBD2,CASSVGASGGNTGELFF,TGTGCCAGCAGCGTAGGGGCAAGCGGGGGGAACACCGGGGAGCTGTTTTTT
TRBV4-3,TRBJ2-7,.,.,CASSPNPGAYEQYF,TGCGCCAGCAGCCCGAACCCGGGGGCCTACGAGCAGTACTTC
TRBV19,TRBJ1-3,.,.,CASSRGYSGNTIYF,TGTGCCAGTAGTCGGGGTTACTCTGGAAACACCATATATTTT
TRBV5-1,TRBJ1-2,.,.,CASSSNGQVGSGYTF,TGCGCCAGCAGCTCTAATGGACAAGTCGGGTCGGGCTACACCTTC
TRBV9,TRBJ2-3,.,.,CASSVVPAQGTDTQYF,TGTGCCAGCAGCGTAGTACCGGCACAGGGCACAGATACGCAGTATTTT
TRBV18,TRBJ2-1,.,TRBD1,CASSPPVTGGSYNEQFF,TGTGCCAGCTCACCACCGGTCACAGGGGGCTCCTACAATGAGCAGTTCTTC
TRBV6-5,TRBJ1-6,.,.,CASSYSANIASPLHF,TGTGCCAGCAGTTACTCCGCCAACATTGCTTCACCCCTCCACTTT
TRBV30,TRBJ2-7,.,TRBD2,CACDSGSSYEQYF,TGTGCCTGTGATAGCGGGAGCTCCTACGAGCAGTACTTC
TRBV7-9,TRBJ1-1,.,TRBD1,CASSITGGTEAFF,TGTGCCAGCAGCATAACAGGGGGCACTGAAGCTTTCTTT
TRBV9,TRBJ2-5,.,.,CASSPRGRVGQETQYF,TGTGCCAGCAGCCCGCGAGGGCGGGTGGGCCAAGAGACCCAGTACTTC
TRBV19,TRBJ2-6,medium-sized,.,CASSPAGSGANVLTF,TGTGCCAGTAGCCCCGCGGGGTCTGGGGCCAACGTCCTGACTTTC
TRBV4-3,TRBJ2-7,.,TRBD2,CASSQDLETSGLYEQYF,TGCGCCAGCAGCCAAGATCTCGAGACTAGCGGACTATACGAGCAGTACTTC
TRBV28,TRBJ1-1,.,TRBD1,CASSWRQGETEAFF,TGTGCCAGCAGTTGGAGACAGGGTGAGACTGAAGCTTTCTTT
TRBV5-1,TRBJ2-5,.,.,CASSLVIWGSGNPENF,.
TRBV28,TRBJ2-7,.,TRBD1,CASGQDPYEQYF,TGTGCCAGCGGACAGGATCCCTACGAGCAGTACTTC
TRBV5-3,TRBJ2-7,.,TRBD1,CARSPNRGRDAYEQYF,TGTGCCAGAAGCCCAAACAGGGGGCGGGATGCCTACGAGCAGTACTTC
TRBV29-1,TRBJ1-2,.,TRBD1,CSATGAYGYTF,TGCAGCGCCACAGGGGCCTATGGCTACACCTTC
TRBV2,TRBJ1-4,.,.,CATRGRGTNEKLFF,TGTGCCACCCGAGGGCGGGGAACTAATGAAAAACTGTTTTTT